This T cell receptor (beta chain) is from a study of cytomegalovirus exposure and HLA in healthy donors. The assay was immunoSEQ multiplex PCR, and TCRdb's table has in-frame clones only and misses some. The sample contains over 55,000 clones, approximately 92% of which appear only once. Comments on this clone: Its cognate antigen is unknown.

Trimming pared 2 bases from V and 0 bases from J, leaving 10 bases between. The CDR3 has 15 residues. Overall study findings and caveats: Most TCR sequences were rare, but some public TCRs occurred in many donors.

The J gene is TRBJ1-2, the V gene TRBV23-1, with TRBD1 as a possible D gene (6 bases). TRBV23-1 is marked as an open reading frame, function uncertain. Material: PBMCs. This sequence originates from a man younger than 35 in good health and CMV-seronegative. As DNA, the CDR3 is TGCGCCAGCAGTCAAACAGGACAGACTAACTATGGCTACACCTTC. The encoded protein is CASSQTGQTNYGYTF.